What follows is one T cell receptor beta chain and its context. Its target is unknown. Extracted RNA was reverse transcribed into cDNA, the sequencing template. Assay used: immunoSEQ multiplex PCR; TCRdb lists only in-frame clones, some missing. The repertoire holds around 140,000 clones, with 40% to 55% as singletons. The record originates from a study of CD8+ T cells in alopecia areata. Study-wide findings and caveats: Although TCR sharing was seen in mice, sharing across patients was less clear, possibly for HLA-related reasons.

Sorted populations comprised CD4+ and CD8+ T cells obtained from PBMCs. This TCR was sampled from a human donor with alopecia areata. This specimen was CD4+ T cells sorted from blood, taken at week 0.

The CDR3: CASSPGLAGGYYEQYF. CDR3 nucleotide sequence: TGTGCCAGCAGCCCAGGACTAGCGGGAGGATACTACGAGCAGTACTTC. The chain carries TRBV5-6 and TRBJ2-7; 14 bases agree with TRBD2. This CDR3 region has 16 residues. CDR1 and CDR2 (germline): SGHDT, YYEEEE. With 4 bases clipped from V and 3 bases from J, the junction kept 6 bases outside the gene matches.